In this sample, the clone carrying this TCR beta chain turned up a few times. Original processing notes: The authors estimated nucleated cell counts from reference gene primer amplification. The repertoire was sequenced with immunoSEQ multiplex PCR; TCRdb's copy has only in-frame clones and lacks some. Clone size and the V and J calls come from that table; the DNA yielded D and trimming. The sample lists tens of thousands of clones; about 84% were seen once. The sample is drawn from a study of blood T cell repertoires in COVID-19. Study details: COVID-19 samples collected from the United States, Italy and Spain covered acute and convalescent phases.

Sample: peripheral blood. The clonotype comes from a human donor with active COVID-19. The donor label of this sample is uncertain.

The CDR3 bases are TGTGCCAGCAACAAGGGGTACAATCAGCCCCAGCATTTT. Amino acids: CASNKGYNQPQHF. The gene calls are TRBV7-2 and TRBJ1-5; the D gene is possibly TRBD1 (5 bases). The CDR3 runs to 13 residues. Trimming cost V 7 bases and J 3 bases, with 10 bases left between them. Germline V gene lookup returns CDR1 SGHTA and CDR2 FQGNSA.